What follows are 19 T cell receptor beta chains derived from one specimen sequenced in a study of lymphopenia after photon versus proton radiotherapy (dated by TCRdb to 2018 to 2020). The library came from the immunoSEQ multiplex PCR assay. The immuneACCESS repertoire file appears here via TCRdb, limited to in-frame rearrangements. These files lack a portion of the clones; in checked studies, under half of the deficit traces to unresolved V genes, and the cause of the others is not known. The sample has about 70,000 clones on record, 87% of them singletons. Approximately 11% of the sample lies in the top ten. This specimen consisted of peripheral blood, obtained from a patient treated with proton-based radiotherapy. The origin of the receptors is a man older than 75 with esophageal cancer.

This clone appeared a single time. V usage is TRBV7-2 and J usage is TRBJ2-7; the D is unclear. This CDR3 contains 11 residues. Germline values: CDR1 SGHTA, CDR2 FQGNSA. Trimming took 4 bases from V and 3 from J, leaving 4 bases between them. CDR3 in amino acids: CASSSFYEQYF. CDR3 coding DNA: TGTGCCAGCAGCTCCTTCTACGAGCAGTACTTC.

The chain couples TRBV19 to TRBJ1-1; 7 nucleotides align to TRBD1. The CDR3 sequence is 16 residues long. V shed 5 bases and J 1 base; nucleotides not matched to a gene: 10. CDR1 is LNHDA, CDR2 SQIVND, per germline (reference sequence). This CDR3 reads CASSPAQGDANTEAFF. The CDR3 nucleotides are TGTGCCAGTAGTCCAGCCCAGGGGGACGCGAACACTGAAGCTTTCTTT.

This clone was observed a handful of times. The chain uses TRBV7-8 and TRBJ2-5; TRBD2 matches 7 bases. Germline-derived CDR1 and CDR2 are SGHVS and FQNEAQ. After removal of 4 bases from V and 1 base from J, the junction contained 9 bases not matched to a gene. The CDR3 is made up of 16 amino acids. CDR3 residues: CASSSVGRERQETQYF. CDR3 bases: TGTGCCAGCAGCTCAGTAGGGCGGGAGCGCCAAGAGACCCAGTACTTC.

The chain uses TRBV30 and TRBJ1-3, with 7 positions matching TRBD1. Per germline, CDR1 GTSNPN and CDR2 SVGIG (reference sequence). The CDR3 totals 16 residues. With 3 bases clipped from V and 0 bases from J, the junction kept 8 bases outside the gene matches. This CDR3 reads CAWRGTTGSSGNTIYF. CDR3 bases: TGTGCCTGGAGAGGAACGACAGGGAGCTCTGGAAACACCATATATTTT.

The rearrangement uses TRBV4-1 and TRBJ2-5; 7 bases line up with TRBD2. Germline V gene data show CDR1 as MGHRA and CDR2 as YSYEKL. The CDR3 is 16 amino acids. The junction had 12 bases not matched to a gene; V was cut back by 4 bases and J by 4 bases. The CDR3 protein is CASSPNLDGRRETQYF. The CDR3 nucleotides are TGCGCCAGCAGCCCCAATCTGGACGGGAGGCGAGAGACCCAGTACTTC.

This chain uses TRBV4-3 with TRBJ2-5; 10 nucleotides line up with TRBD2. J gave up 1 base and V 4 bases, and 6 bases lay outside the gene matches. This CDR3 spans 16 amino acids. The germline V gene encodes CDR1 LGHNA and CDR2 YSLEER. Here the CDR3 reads CASSRGTSAPQETQYF. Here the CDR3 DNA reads TGCGCCAGCAGCCGGGGGACTAGCGCACCCCAAGAGACCCAGTACTTC.

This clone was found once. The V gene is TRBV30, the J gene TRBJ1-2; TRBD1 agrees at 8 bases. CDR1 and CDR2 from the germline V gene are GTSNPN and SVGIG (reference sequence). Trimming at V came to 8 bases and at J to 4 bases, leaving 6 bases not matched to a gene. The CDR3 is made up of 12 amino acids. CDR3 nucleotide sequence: TGTGCCGCACAGGGGGTTGGCTATGGCTACACCTTC. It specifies CAAQGVGYGYTF.

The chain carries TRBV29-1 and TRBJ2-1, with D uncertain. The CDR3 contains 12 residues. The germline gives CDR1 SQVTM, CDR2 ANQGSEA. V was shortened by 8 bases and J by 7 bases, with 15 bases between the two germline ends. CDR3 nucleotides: TGCAGCTCAGGCCTTGTGGGTAATGAGCAGTTCTTC. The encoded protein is CSSGLVGNEQFF.

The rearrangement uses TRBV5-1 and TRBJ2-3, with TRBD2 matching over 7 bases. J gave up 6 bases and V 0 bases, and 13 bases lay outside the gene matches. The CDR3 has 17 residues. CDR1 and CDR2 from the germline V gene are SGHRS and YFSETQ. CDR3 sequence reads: CASSLEGAGDRGDTQYF. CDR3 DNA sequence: TGCGCCAGCAGCTTGGAAGGGGCGGGGGACCGTGGGGATACGCAGTATTTT.

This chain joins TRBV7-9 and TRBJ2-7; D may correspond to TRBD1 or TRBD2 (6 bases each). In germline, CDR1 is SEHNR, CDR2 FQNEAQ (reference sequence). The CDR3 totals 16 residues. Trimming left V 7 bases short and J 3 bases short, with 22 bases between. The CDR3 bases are TGTGCCAGCACCGACTCCGGGGGCGGCAATTTCTACGAGCAGTACTTC. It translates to CASTDSGGGNFYEQYF.

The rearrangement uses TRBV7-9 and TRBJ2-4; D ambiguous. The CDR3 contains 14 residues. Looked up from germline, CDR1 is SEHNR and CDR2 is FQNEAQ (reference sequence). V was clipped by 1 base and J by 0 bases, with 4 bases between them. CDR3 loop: CASSLDLAKNIQYF. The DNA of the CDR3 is TGTGCCAGCAGCTTAGATCTAGCCAAAAACATTCAGTACTTC.

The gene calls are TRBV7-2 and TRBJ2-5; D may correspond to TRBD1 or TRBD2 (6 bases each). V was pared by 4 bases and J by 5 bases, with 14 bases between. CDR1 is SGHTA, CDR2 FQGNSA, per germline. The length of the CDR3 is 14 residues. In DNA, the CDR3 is TGTGCCAGCAGCTCGATAGGGGGGCGGGAGACCCAGTACTTC. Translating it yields CASSSIGGRETQYF.

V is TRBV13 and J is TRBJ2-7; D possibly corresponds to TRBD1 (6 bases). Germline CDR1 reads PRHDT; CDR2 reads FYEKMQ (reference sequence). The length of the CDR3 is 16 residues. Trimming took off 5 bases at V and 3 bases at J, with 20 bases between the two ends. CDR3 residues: CASSRTGLVMDYEQYF. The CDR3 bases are TGTGCCAGCAGCCGTACAGGGTTGGTTATGGACTACGAGCAGTACTTC.

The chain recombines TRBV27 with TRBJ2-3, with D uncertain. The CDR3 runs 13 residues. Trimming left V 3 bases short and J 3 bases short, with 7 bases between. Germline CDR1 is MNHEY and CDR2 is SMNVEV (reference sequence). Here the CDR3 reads CASSLTETDTQYF. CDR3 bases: TGTGCCAGCAGTTTGACCGAAACAGATACGCAGTATTTT.

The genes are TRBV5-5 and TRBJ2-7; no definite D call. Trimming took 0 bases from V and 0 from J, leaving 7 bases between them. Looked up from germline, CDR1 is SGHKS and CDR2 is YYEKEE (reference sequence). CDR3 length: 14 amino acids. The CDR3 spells CASSLGPISYEQYF. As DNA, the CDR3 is TGTGCCAGCAGCTTGGGGCCCATCTCCTACGAGCAGTACTTC.

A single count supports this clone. CDR3 DNA sequence: TGTGCCAGCAGCTTAGCGGGACAGGGATGGGTTGAAAAACTGTTTTTT. Encoded protein: CASSLAGQGWVEKLFF. This chain joins TRBV5-6 and TRBJ1-4, with 9 positions matching TRBD1. This CDR3 is built from 16 residues. Germline loops: CDR1 SGHDT, CDR2 YYEEEE. V lost 2 bases to trimming and J lost 7 bases; unmatched junction nucleotides: 9.

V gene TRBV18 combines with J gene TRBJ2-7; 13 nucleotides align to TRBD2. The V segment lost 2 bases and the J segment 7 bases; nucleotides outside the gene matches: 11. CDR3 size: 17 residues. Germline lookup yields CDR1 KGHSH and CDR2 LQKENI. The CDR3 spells CASSPRQGLAGIGEQYF. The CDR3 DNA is TGTGCCAGCTCACCAAGGCAGGGACTAGCGGGAATTGGGGAGCAGTACTTC.

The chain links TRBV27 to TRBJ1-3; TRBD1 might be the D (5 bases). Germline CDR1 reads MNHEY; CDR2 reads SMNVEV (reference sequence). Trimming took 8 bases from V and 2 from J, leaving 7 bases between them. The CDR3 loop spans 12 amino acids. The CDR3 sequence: CASGTAGNTIYF. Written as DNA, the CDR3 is TGTGCCAGCGGGACGGCTGGAAACACCATATATTTT.

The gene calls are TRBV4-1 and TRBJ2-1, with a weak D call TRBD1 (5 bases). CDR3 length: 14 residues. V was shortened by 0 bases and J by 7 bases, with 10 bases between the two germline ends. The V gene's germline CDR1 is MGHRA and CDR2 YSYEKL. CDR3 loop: CASSQDSGRNEQFF. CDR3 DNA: TGCGCCAGCAGCCAAGATTCAGGGCGTAATGAGCAGTTCTTC.